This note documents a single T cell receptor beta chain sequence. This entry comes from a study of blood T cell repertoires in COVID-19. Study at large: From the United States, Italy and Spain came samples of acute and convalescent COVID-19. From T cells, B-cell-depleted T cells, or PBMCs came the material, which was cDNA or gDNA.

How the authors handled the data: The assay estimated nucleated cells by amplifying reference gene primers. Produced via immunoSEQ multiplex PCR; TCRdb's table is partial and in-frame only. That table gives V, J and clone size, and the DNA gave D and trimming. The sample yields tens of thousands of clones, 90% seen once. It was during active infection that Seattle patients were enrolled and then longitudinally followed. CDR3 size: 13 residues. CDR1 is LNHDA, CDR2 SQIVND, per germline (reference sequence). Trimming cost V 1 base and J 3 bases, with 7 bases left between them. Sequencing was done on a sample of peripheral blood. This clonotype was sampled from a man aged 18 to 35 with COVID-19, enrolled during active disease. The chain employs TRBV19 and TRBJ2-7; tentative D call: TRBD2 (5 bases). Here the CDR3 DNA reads TGTGCCAGTAGTATAGCCCGGGACTACGAGCAGTACTTC. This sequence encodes CASSIARDYEQYF. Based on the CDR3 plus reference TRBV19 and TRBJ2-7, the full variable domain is DGGITQSPKYLFRKEGQNVTLSCEQNLNHDAMYWYRQDPGQGLRLIYYSQIVNDFQKGDIAEGYSVSREKKESFPLTVTSAQKNPTAFYLCASSIARDYEQYFGPGTRLTVT.